This TCR beta chain was found in a study of technical replicates of blood from a handful of donors (dated by TCRdb to 2016 to 2017). Library prep was done by the immunoSEQ multiplex PCR assay. TCRdb mirrors the immuneACCESS table, restricted to in-frame sequences. Some clones are absent from its copies; in checked studies, under half trace to an unresolved V gene, and the reason for the others is unknown. Within this sample are some 66,000 clones, with nearly 98% of them counted one time only. The ten largest clonotypes hold around 0.15% of the sample. A note on this clone: Its antigen has not been determined. Base qualities were left out, and no much larger clone turns up one base away.

This receptor was identified in a human donor in good health. Sequenced: T cells isolated from PBMCs.

The nucleotide sequence reads as follows: TGCGCCAGCAGCTTGGGGGCGCGGAACACTGAAGCTTTCTTT. Its protein product is CASSLGARNTEAFF. The chain uses TRBV5-1 and TRBJ1-1; the D gene identity is not certain. CDR1 and CDR2 were assigned from the germline V gene as SGHRS and YFSETQ. Trimming costs V 0 bases and J 1 base, and their ends lie 7 bases apart. The CDR3 covers 14 residues, taking in both the cysteine and the phenylalanine. The kept DNA is CDR3 alone, 42 bases in frame from the first base. Outside the CDR3, residues come from the reference TRBV5-1 and TRBJ1-1 proteins, so the full variable domain is: KAGVTQTPRYLIKTRGQQVTLSCSPISGHRSVSWYQQTPGQGLQFLFEYFSETQRNKGNFPGRFSGRQFSNSRSEMNVSTLELGDSALYLCASSLGARNTEAFFGQGTRLTVV.